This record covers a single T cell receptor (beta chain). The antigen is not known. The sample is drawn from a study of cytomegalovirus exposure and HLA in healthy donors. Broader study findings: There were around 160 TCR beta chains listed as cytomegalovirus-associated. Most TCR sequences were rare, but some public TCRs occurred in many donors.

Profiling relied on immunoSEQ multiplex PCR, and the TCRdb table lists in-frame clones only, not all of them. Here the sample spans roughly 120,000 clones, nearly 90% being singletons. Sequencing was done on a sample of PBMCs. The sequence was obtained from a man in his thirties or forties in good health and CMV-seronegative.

This CDR3 reads CASSRLSGQGVYEQYF. Here the CDR3 DNA reads TGTGCCAGCAGCCGCCTTTCGGGACAGGGGGTCTACGAGCAGTACTTC. The rearrangement links TRBV27 to TRBJ2-7; TRBD1 aligns across 11 bases. J was trimmed by 3 bases and V by 6 bases; bases with no gene match: 10. Germline values: CDR1 MNHEY, CDR2 SMNVEV (reference sequence). This CDR3 region has 16 residues.